The TCR beta chain described here comes from a study of cytomegalovirus exposure and HLA in healthy donors. There are 15 residues in the CDR3. V shed 2 bases, J shed 5 bases, and the junction held 7 bases outside the gene matches. Per the germline V gene, CDR1 is SGHNT and CDR2 is YYREEE (reference sequence). The PCR was carried out with 60 Vbeta primers and 13 Jbeta primers. Clones were read by immunoSEQ multiplex PCR, and TCRdb kept only the in-frame ones, dropping some. The data show about 170,000 clones, with approximately 71% seen just once and 5.4% held by the top ten. Turning to this clone: Antigen: not known.

Study-level results: No immune exposure information besides CMV serostatus was available. Rarity held for most TCR sequences, but there were some public TCRs that occurred in many donors.

The receptor comes from a woman under 30 in good health and CMV-seropositive. Sequenced: PBMCs. The chain recombines TRBV5-4 with TRBJ2-7; 10 bases map to TRBD1. CDR3 nucleotides: TGTGCCAGCAGCTTAGCCGGGACAGGGGTTGACGAGCAGTACTTC. This encodes CASSLAGTGVDEQYF.